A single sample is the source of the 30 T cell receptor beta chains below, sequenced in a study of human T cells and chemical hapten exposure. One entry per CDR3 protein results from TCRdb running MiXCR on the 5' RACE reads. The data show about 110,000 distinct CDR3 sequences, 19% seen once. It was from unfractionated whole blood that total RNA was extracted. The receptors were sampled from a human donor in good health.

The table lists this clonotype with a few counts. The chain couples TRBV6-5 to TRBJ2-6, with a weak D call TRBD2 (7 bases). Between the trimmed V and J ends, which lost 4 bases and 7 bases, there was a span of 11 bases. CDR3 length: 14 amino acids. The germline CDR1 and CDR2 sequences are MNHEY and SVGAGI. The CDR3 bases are TGTGCCAGCAGTTCCGGGGGGCCCGCCAACGTCCTGACTTTC. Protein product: CASSSGGPANVLTF.

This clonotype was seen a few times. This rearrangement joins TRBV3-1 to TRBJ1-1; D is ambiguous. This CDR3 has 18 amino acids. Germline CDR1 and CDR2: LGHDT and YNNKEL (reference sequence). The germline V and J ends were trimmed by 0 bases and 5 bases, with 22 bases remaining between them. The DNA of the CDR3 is TGTGCCAGCAGCCAAGATCCTCTTGGATGGGTAGAGAGGACTGAAGCTTTCTTT. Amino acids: CASSQDPLGWVERTEAFF.

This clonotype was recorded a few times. The CDR3 region has the DNA TGTGCCACCAGCCGGACAGGTTACGAGCAGTACTTC. Translation: CATSRTGYEQYF. The J gene is TRBJ2-7, the V gene TRBV24-1; 7 bases are a match to TRBD1. This CDR3 contains 12 residues. CDR1 is KGHDR, CDR2 SFDVKD, per germline. J was trimmed by 4 bases and V by 7 bases; bases with no gene match: 3.

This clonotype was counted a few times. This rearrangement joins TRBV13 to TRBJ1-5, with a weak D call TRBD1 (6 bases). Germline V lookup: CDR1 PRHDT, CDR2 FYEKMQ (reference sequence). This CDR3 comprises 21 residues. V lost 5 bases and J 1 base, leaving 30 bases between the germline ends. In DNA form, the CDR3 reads TGTGCCAGCAGCCTCCGTGCCGGGCTACGACAGGCCTGTAGCAGCAATCAGCCCCAGCATTTT. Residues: CASSLRAGLRQACSSNQPQHF.

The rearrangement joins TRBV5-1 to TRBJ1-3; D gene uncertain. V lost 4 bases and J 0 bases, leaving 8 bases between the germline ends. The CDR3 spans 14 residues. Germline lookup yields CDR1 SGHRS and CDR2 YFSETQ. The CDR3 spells CASSVDPSGNTIYF. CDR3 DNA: TGCGCCAGCAGCGTTGATCCCTCTGGAAACACCATATATTTT.

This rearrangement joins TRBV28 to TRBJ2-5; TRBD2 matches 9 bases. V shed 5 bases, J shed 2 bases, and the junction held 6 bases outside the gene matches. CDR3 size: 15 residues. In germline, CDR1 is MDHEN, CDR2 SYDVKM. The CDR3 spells CASSPALAGQETQYF. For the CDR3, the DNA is TGTGCCAGCAGTCCCGCCCTAGCGGGACAAGAGACCCAGTACTTC.

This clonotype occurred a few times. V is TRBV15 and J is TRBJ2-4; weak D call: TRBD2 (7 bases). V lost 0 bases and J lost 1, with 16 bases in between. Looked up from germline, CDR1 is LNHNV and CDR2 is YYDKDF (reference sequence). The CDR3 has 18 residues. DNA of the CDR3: TGTGCCACCAGCAGAGAAGGGGGGGTTGAGGCGGCCAAAAACATTCAGTACTTC. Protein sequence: CATSREGGVEAAKNIQYF.

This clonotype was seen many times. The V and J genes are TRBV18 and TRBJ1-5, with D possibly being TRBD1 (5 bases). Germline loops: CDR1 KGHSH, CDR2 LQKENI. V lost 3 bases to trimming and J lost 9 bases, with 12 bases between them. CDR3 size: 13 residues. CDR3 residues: CASSPAREWPQHF. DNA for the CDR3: TGTGCCAGCTCACCCGCCAGGGAGTGGCCCCAGCATTTT.

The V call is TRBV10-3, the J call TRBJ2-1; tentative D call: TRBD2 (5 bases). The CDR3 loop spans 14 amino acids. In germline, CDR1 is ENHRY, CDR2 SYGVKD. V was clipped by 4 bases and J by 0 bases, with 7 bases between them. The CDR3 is CAISGLASYNEQFF. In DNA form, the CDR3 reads TGTGCCATCAGTGGTCTAGCCTCCTACAATGAGCAGTTCTTC.

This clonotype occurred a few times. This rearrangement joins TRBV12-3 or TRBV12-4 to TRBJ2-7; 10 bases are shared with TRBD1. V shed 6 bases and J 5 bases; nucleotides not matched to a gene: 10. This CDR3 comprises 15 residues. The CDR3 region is CASSPPGQGLNEQYF. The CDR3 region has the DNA TGTGCCAGCAGCCCCCCGGGACAGGGGCTAAACGAGCAGTACTTC.

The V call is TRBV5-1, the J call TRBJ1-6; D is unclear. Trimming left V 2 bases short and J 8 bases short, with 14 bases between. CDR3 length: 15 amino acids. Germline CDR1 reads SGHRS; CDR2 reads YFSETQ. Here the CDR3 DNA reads TGCGCCAGCAGCTTCTATGGACCTTCGGATTCACCCCTCCACTTT. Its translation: CASSFYGPSDSPLHF.

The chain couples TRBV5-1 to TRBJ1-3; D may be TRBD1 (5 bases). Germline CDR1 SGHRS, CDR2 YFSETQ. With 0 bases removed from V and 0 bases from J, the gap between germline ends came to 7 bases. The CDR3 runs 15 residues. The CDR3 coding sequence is TGCGCCAGCAGCTTGGACAGGAGCTCTGGAAACACCATATATTTT. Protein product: CASSLDRSSGNTIYF.

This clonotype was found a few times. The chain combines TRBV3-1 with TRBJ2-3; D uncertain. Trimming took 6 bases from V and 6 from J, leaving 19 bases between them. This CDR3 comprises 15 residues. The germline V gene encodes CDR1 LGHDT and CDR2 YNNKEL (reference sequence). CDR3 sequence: CASRRSGMTWDTQYF. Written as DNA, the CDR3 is TGTGCCAGCAGAAGATCGGGCATGACCTGGGATACGCAGTATTTT.

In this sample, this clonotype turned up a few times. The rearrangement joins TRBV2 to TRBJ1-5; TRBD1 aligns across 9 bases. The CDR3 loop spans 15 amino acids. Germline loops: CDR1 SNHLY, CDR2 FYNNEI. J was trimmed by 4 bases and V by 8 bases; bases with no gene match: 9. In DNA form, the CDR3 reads TGTGCCAGCCAAGGGGGACAGGGAGGAAATCAGCCCCAGCATTTT. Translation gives CASQGGQGGNQPQHF.

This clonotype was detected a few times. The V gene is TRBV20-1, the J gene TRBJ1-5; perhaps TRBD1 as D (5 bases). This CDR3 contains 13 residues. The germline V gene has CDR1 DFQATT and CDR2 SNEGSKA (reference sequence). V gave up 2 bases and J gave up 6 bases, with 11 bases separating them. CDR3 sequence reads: CSARTRGIQPQHF. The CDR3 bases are TGCAGTGCTAGAACTAGGGGCATTCAGCCCCAGCATTTT.

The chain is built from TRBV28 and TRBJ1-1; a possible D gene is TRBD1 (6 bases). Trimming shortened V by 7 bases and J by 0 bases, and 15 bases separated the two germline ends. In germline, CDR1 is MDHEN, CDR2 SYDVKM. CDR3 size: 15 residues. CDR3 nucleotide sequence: TGTGCCAGCACCTTTTCCAGGGGCTTGAACACTGAAGCTTTCTTT. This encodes CASTFSRGLNTEAFF.

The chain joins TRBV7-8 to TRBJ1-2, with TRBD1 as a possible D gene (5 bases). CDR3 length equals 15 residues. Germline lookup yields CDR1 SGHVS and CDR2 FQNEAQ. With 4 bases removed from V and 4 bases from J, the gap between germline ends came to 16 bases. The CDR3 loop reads CASSSGRRRGYGYTF. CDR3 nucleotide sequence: TGTGCCAGCAGCTCGGGACGGCGGAGAGGCTATGGCTACACCTTC.

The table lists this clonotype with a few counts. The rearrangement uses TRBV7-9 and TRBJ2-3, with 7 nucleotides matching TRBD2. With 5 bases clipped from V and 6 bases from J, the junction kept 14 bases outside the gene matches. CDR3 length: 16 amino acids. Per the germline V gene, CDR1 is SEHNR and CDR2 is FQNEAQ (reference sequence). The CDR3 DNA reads TGTGCCAGCAGCCCATTGGGGGAGGGCCCTTTGGATACGCAGTATTTT. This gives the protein CASSPLGEGPLDTQYF.

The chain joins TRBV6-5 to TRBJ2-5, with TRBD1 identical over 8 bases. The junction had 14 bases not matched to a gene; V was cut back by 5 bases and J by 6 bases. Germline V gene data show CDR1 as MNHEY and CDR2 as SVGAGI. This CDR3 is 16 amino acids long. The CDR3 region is CASSEPLKDREKTQYF. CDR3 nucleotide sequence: TGTGCCAGCAGTGAACCCCTTAAGGACAGGGAAAAGACCCAGTACTTC.

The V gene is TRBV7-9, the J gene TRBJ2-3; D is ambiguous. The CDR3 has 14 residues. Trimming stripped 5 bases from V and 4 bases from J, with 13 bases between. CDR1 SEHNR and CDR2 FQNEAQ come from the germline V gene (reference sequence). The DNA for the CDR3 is TGTGCCAGCAGCCGCAACCCAGCCCCAGATACGCAGTATTTT. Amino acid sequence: CASSRNPAPDTQYF.

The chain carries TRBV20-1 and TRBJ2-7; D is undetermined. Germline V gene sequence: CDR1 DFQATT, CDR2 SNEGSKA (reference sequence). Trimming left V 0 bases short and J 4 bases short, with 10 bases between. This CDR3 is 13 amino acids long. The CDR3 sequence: CSARDPGPYEQYF. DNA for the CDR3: TGCAGTGCTAGAGATCCCGGACCGTACGAGCAGTACTTC.

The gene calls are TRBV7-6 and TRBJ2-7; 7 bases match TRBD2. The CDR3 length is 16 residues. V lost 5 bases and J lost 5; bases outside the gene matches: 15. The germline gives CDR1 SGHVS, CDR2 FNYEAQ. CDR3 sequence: CASSREVAGLGHEQYF. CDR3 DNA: TGTGCCAGCAGCCGGGAGGTAGCGGGCCTCGGCCACGAGCAGTACTTC.

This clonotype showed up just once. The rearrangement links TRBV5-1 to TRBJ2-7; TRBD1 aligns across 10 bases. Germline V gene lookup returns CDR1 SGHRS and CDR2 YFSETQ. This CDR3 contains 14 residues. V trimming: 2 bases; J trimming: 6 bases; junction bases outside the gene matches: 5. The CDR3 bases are TGCGCCAGCAGCTTTGGGACAGGGGATTTCGAGCAGTACTTC. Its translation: CASSFGTGDFEQYF.

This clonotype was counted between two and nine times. CDR3 nucleotide sequence: TGTGCCATCAGTGAGTTGACAGGGCCGAATGGCTACACCTTC. Amino acid sequence: CAISELTGPNGYTF. The chain links TRBV10-3 to TRBJ1-2; 7 bases are shared with TRBD1. The CDR3 has 14 amino acids. V shed 1 base, J shed 6 bases, and the junction held 5 bases outside the gene matches. Germline-derived CDR1 and CDR2 are ENHRY and SYGVKD.

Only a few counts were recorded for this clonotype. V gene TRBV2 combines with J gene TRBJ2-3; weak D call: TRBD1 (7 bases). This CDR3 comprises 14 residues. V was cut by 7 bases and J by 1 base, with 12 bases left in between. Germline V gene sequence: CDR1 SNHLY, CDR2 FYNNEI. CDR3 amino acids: CASTGGTGTDTQYF. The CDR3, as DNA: TGTGCCAGCACCGGAGGGACAGGCACAGATACGCAGTATTTT.

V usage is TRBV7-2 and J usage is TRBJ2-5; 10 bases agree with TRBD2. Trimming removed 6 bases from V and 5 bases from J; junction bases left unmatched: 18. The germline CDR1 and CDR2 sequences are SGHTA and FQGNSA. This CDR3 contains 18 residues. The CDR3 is CASRSPWGSGRAGETQYF. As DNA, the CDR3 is TGTGCCAGCAGATCCCCTTGGGGGAGCGGGAGGGCCGGGGAGACCCAGTACTTC.

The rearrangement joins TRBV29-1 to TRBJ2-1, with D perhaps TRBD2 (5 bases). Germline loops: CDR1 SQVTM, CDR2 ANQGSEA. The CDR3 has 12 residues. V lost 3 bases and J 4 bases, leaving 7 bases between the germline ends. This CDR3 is CSVEREYNEQFF. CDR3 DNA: TGCAGCGTTGAGAGGGAATACAATGAGCAGTTCTTC.

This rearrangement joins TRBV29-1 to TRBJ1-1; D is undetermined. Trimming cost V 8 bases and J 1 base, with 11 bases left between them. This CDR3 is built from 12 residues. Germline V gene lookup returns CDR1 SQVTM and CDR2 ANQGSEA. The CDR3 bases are TGCAGCTTTAAAGACTCGAACACTGAAGCTTTCTTT. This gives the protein CSFKDSNTEAFF.

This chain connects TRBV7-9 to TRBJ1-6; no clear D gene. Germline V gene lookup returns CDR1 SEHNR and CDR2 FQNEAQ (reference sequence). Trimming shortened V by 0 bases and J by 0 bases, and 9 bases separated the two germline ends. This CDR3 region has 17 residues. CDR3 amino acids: CASSLADGSSYNSPLHF. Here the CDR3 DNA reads TGTGCCAGCAGCTTAGCGGACGGGAGCTCCTATAATTCACCCCTCCACTTT.

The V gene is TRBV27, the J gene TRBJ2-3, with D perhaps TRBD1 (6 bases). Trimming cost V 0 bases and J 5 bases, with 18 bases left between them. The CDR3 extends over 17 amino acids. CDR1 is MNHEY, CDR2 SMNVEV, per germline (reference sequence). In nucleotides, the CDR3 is TGTGCCAGCAGTTTATCTGGGGGCCCGTTCCCTGTAGATACGCAGTATTTT. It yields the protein CASSLSGGPFPVDTQYF.